The subject of this entry is one TCR beta chain. What antigen it recognizes has not been identified. No qualities accompany the bases; no much larger clone lies one base away. The entry originates in a study of cytomegalovirus exposure and HLA in healthy donors (dated by TCRdb to 2016 to 2017). Study-level background: An earlier analysis of 587 of the donors reported approximately 260 Gb of sequence data and approximately 120 million unique TCR beta sequences obtained from around 180 million T cells. Besides the first cohort of about 730 subjects, a separate validation cohort made up of about 120 different subjects was used. Typing coverage varied by locus: roughly 629-640 donors for A, B, C, DRB1 and DQB1; approximately 520 for DQA1; about 570 for DPA1; around 490 for DPB1. The T cell repertoires of 550 to 850 subjects were profiled by immunosequencing and related to cytomegalovirus serostatus. HLA typing included class I and class II loci at four-digit resolution. All discovery cohort repertoires had been generated using a single sequencing platform. A later analysis re-examined previously published TCR beta repertoires from about 670 donors and added high-resolution HLA genotyping to investigate patterns of TCR occurrence. In a later genetic analysis, genome-wide SNP genotypes for about 60% of the 666 donors were used, and that subset was treated as a discovery cohort. The study combined high-throughput TCR immunosequencing, statistical association of individual TCRs with disease status, and machine learning to predict cytomegalovirus infection status. A handful of DR-DQ haplotypes were handled as single units for association and clustering because linkage in the cohort was strong. An earlier analysis of around 640 of the donors used high-throughput TCR beta sequencing to judge whether each TCR beta V gene segment behaved as functional or pseudogenic. Among around 400 genotyped donors of the cohort, an average of around 220,000 unique TCR beta nucleotide sequences was sequenced per donor, of which roughly 17% were non-productive. Donor age, sex, ethnicity and CMV serostatus were compiled together with the repertoire data. The study aimed to test whether signatures of past pathogen exposure could be identified by cataloging public T cell receptors. Of the 300 to 500 genotyped donors, more than 75% were placed in the genetic ancestry cluster associated with self-reported Caucasian donors. Rather than drawing on any new phenotypic data, the later analysis identified candidate immune exposures from TCR beta sequences and the way those sequences occurred across donors. An early release that covered about 640 HLA-typed donors contained about 300 gigabases of sequencing data and some 87 million unique TCR sequences. Results the study describes overall, beyond this receptor: According to a later genetic analysis, donors in an Asian-associated ancestry cluster had fewer N-insertions in productive TCRs than the approximately 700-donor mean. In both the original and validation cohorts, the classifier was reported to diagnose cytomegalovirus status with high specificity and sensitivity. Most CMV-associated TCR beta chains appeared to be HLA-restricted in a later analysis, and the HLA associations seemed to be driven largely by CMV exposure. Only TCR beta chains were sequenced in this cohort, and the absence of alpha or paired-chain data limited detectable features. In a later analysis, HLA-associated TCR beta chains were found to be more clonally expanded and to have lower generation probabilities than equally common non-associated chains. In an earlier analysis of approximately 590 of the donors, most TCR beta V segments appeared in productive rearrangements about 87% or about 30% of the time, broadly matching IMGT annotations. In a later genetic analysis, a missense DCLRE1C variant was associated with V-gene and J-gene trimming of TCR beta chains, and the association was replicated in an independent cohort. In a later analysis, the rate of TCR association differed among HLA loci, with DRB1 alleles having the most associated TCRs and HLA-C alleles having the fewest. When HLA alleles, especially DR and DQ, strongly co-occurred, attributing TCR associations to individual alleles was difficult. Because some donors lacked HLA typing at each locus, the association tests relied only on the typed subset. It was suggested by the authors that the approach could potentially be generalized to other disease states and immunological phenotypes. Roughly uniform sequencing depth across donors was assumed in presence/absence analyses, although this assumption may not hold. Correlated functional status among segregating V segments might be attributable to linkage disequilibrium, but an unknown experimental factor could not be ruled out. The sequencing pipeline was judged likely to have produced a cluster of highly shared sequence variants as a technical artifact. A further reported finding was that TCR beta sequences accurately predicted the HLA-A and HLA-B alleles for most subjects in the first cohort. In the study, some 160 TCR beta chains were listed as associated with cytomegalovirus. The 87-base-pair reads could not distinguish some IMGT-functional V segments, including TRBV6-2 and TRBV6-3, so those segments were excluded. Most TCR sequences were observed very rarely across donors, whereas some public TCRs were present in many individuals. A few of the identified cytomegalovirus-associated TCR beta chains were confirmed in vitro to be specific for cytomegalovirus antigens. Because counts were too low, around 18 rarely observed V segments, including chromosome 9 orphons, were left out of the earlier analysis of 500 to 650 of the donors. CMV serostatus was the only immune exposure information available for the cohort. In a later analysis, some 17,000 TCR beta sequences were associated with specific HLA alleles at a false discovery rate of 0.05. Several of the top co-occurrence clusters appeared to be linked to parvovirus B19, influenza, CMV and Epstein-Barr virus, according to a later analysis.

Via the germline V gene, CDR1 is SGHVS and CDR2 FQNEAQ. Spanning cysteine to phenylalanine, the CDR3 consists of 16 amino acids. CDR3 DNA is the only sequence kept; it has 48 bases, read in frame from the first base. V lost 5 bases and J lost 7 bases, and the count of bases not matched to a germline gene is 12. The library was produced with the immunoSEQ multiplex PCR assay. For the multiplex PCR, a mixture combining 60 forward primers for TCR Vbeta segments and 13 reverse primers for TCR Jbeta segments was used. A multiplex PCR assay on genomic DNA amplified the CDR3 region of rearranged TCR beta genes. The Illumina HiSeq System was used to sequence the amplified TCR beta libraries as 87-base-pair reads. The authors' analysis ran thus. A later analysis counted about 82 million unique TCR beta chains across the 666 repertoires, and about 10 million of these chains were shared by at least two donors. A nearest-neighbor algorithm error-corrected the raw reads and collapsed the reads into unique sequences, merging closely related sequences to remove PCR and sequencing errors. To assign V, D and J gene segments, CDR3 sequences were aligned to IMGT reference sequences. For a sequence to be retained, at least a six-nucleotide match to both a V gene segment and a J gene segment was required. A rearrangement counted as productive if the CDR3 had no stop codons and remained in frame with V and J, and every other rearrangement counted as non-productive. Following IMGT convention, CDR3 was defined as the stretch from the second conserved V-encoded cysteine up to the conserved J-encoded phenylalanine. In an earlier analysis of around 540 of the donors, sequences lacking an unambiguous match to a single V gene segment were excluded. An earlier analysis of under 750 of the donors called V segments functional above 56.7% productive rearrangements and segregating when the between-donor standard deviation exceeded 5%. A statistical classification framework was built for diagnosing cytomegalovirus status from the catalog of TCR beta chain sequences. A later analysis assigned V and J genes by comparing TCR nucleotide sequences with IMGT/GENE-DB human TR gene sequences. A later analysis assigned CDR3 sequences and most-parsimonious VDJ recombination scenarios with the TCRdist pipeline. In a later analysis, every TCR beta chain was defined by the combination of its CDR3 amino acid sequence and its V-gene family, and reads without a unique V-gene family were dropped. A later analysis removed roughly 590 highly shared, low-generation-probability nucleotide sequences to deal with suspected cross-contamination and a sequencing artifact. For each public chain, a later analysis derived a clonal expansion index from normalized ranks of inferred template counts within each repertoire. A later analysis computed generation probabilities with a VDJ recombination model fitted to out-of-frame rearrangements, and checked the results against IGoR. Hypergeometric tests were used in a later analysis to score TCR-TCR, TCR-HLA and TCR-CMV co-occurrence, with a repertoire-size bias correction applied to the TCR pairs. To estimate false discovery rates, a later analysis permuted the HLA or CMV assignments 20 times. In a later analysis, co-occurring TCRs were grouped with DBSCAN, and TCRdist sequence similarity was added when clustering was performed within HLA-allele-positive subsets. For co-occurrence clustering, repertoires with fewer than 30,000 or more than 120,000 public chains were excluded, along with four or five repertoires with anomalous nucleotide sharing. As stored in TCRdb, this immuneACCESS dataset retains in-frame rearrangements with V and J assigned. A fraction of the clones does not appear; measured against another copy, unresolved V genes explain less than half of the discrepancy, and the remainder lacks a known reason. The DNA gave D and trimming, while V, J and clone size come from that table. The sample records about 200,000 clones, around four fifths of which are singletons. The ten largest make up around 0.99% of the sample.

The cohort consisted of 666 healthy bone marrow donors. At the time of sampling, all cohort members were nominally healthy, though unrecorded immune exposures were likely present. The donor was CMV seronegative and belonged to the group of around 350 seronegative cohort members. A peripheral blood sample was provided by each donor, and peripheral blood mononuclear cells were used for TCR beta sequencing. The Qiagen DNeasy Blood Extraction Kit was used to extract genomic DNA from the blood cell samples. This clonotype was obtained from a woman in her thirties or forties in good health and CMV-seronegative. Recombination joined TRBV7-8 with TRBJ2-2; 8 central bases correspond to TRBD2. Sequenced sample: PBMCs. The nucleotides read TGTGCCAGCAGCCCCCCCGGGGGGGGGTCTTACGGGGAGCTGTTTTTT. This sequence encodes CASSPPGGGSYGELFF. The CDR3, completed at both ends by the reference TRBV7-8 and TRBJ2-2 genes, gives the full variable domain GAGVSQSPRYKVAKRGQDVALRCDPISGHVSLFWYQQALGQGPEFLTYFQNEAQLDKSGLPSDRFFAERPEGSVSTLKIQRTQQEDSAVYLCASSPPGGGSYGELFFGEGSRLTVL.